These T cell receptor beta chains were read from a single sample in a study of cytomegalovirus exposure and HLA in healthy donors. Using immunoSEQ multiplex PCR, the repertoire was profiled, and TCRdb retains in-frame clones only, with some absent. This table has more than 75,000 clones, around four fifths appearing once. Sequenced sample: PBMCs. These receptors all come from a woman aged 45-65 years in good health and CMV-seropositive. CDR3s include the opening cysteine and the closing phenylalanine or tryptophan. The D gene is left open where the match is weak. Part of the rows lack a size; the others show once, few, many or a class for expanded clones.

TRBD1 16 TRBJ2-3 - TRBV7-6 CASSLMTGRATDTQYF TGTGCCAGCAGCCTCATGACAGGGAGAGCGACAGATACGCAGTATTTT
- 15 TRBJ1-1 - TRBV5-4 CASSLLQGVNTEAFF TGTGCCAGCAGCTTGTTACAGGGTGTAAACACTGAAGCTTTCTTT
TRBD1 14 TRBJ1-3 few TRBV11-2 CASSQDRAGNTIYF TGTGCCAGCAGCCAGGACAGGGCTGGAAACACCATATATTTT
- 13 TRBJ2-2 - TRBV6-1 CASSGLGPGELFF TGTGCCAGCAGTGGACTGGGTCCCGGGGAGCTGTTTTTT
- 11 TRBJ1-1 once TRBV19 CASSETGEAFF TGTGCCAGTAGTGAGACAGGTGAAGCTTTCTTT
TRBD1 18 TRBJ1-2 - TRBV9 CASSVPQSGTGGFYGYTF TGTGCCAGCAGCGTACCTCAATCCGGGACAGGGGGCTTCTATGGCTACACCTTC
- 17 TRBJ2-1 - TRBV19 CASSIEGGWAVYNEQFF TGTGCCAGTAGTATAGAAGGGGGATGGGCTGTCTACAATGAGCAGTTCTTC
TRBD2 15 TRBJ2-7 once TRBV28 CASSSYASGREEQYF TGTGCCAGCAGTTCTTACGCTAGCGGGAGGGAAGAGCAGTACTTC
TRBD2 17 TRBJ2-7 once TRBV15 CATSRDTLAGISYEQYF TGTGCCACCAGCAGAGATACCCTAGCGGGAATATCCTACGAGCAGTACTTC
TRBD1 18 TRBJ1-2 few TRBV5-1 CASSFAPGQGAANYGYTF TGCGCCAGCAGCTTTGCCCCGGGACAGGGGGCGGCTAACTATGGCTACACCTTC
- 13 TRBJ1-1 once TRBV29-1 CSVQSNMNTEAFF TGCAGCGTTCAGTCCAACATGAACACTGAAGCTTTCTTT
- 14 TRBJ2-6 once TRBV2 CASSESGKANVLTF TGTGCCAGCAGTGAAAGCGGCAAAGCCAACGTCCTGACTTTC
TRBD2 14 TRBJ2-1 - TRBV5-1 CATRGLAGGNEQFF TGCGCCACCAGGGGACTAGCGGGAGGTAATGAGCAGTTCTTC
TRBD2 13 TRBJ2-5 - TRBV9 CASSGRGGETQYF TGTGCCAGCAGCGGGAGGGGAGGGGAGACCCAGTACTTC
TRBD2 15 TRBJ2-1 - TRBV5-1 CASSARDYGYNEQFF TGCGCCAGCAGCGCCCGGGACTACGGGTACAATGAGCAGTTCTTC
- 15 TRBJ1-1 - TRBV6-1 CASLAGQPENTEAFF TGTGCCAGCTTGGCGGGGCAGCCCGAGAACACTGAAGCTTTCTTT
TRBD2 15 TRBJ2-2 medium-sized TRBV4-1 CASSQDQLATGELFF TGCGCCAGCAGCCAAGACCAACTAGCGACCGGGGAGCTGTTTTTT
- 15 TRBJ2-4 - TRBV6-5 CASSYSESGKNIQYF TGTGCCAGCAGTTACTCGGAGTCGGGCAAAAACATTCAGTACTTC
TRBD1 13 TRBJ1-1 - TRBV10-3 CAISADRGAEAFF TGTGCCATCAGTGCGGACAGGGGTGCTGAAGCTTTCTTT
- 14 TRBJ1-2 once TRBV7-9 CASSASGGPYGYTF TGTGCCAGCAGCGCTTCTGGAGGCCCCTATGGCTACACCTTC
- 14 TRBJ1-3 once TRBV10-1 CASSAQGPGNTIYF TGCGCCAGCAGTGCCCAGGGCCCTGGAAACACCATATATTTT
- 16 TRBJ1-3 - TRBV7-9 CASSLTGSNSGNTIYF TGTGCCAGCAGCTTAACCGGGAGCAACTCTGGAAACACCATATATTTT
- 14 TRBJ1-1 once TRBV7-2 CASSLTWTLTEAFF TGTGCCAGCAGCTTAACGTGGACACTCACTGAAGCTTTCTTT
TRBD2 16 TRBJ2-2 - TRBV7-2 CASSLRGGRETGELFF TGTGCCAGCAGCTTACGTGGCGGGAGGGAGACCGGGGAGCTGTTTTTT
TRBD1 16 TRBJ2-1 - TRBV28 CASSTRKDRNYNEQFF TGTGCCAGCAGTACCCGCAAGGACAGGAACTACAATGAGCAGTTCTTC
TRBD2 12 TRBJ2-3 - TRBV29-1 CSVALAGSTQYF TGCAGCGTTGCTCTAGCGGGAAGTACGCAGTATTTT
TRBD2 13 TRBJ2-2 - TRBV30 CAYTGLAEGELFF TGTGCCTACACGGGACTAGCGGAGGGGGAGCTGTTTTTT
TRBD1 15 TRBJ1-5 - TRBV6-5 CASSRGQGAYQPQHF TGTGCCAGCAGCCGGGGACAGGGGGCTTATCAGCCCCAGCATTTT
- 14 TRBJ1-5 few TRBV19 CASSMWDYSQPQHF TGTGCCAGTAGTATGTGGGACTATTCCCAGCCCCAGCATTTT